The next 2 T cell receptor beta chains were all read from a single sample in a study of blood T cell repertoires in COVID-19. The method was immunoSEQ multiplex PCR; TCRdb's version includes in-frame clones alone and lacks a portion of them. The data contain around 390,000 clones, around nine tenths of them singletons. Specimen: PBMCs or T cells enriched from blood (not recorded which). Receptors were obtained from a woman aged 50 to 60 who had recovered from COVID-19.

In DNA form, the CDR3 reads TGTGCCAGTAGTTGGGGACAGAATGAAAAACTGTTTTTT. This gives the protein CASSWGQNEKLFF. The chain has TRBV19 and TRBJ1-4; 7 bases line up with TRBD1. CDR1 and CDR2 from the germline V gene are LNHDA and SQIVND (reference sequence). V lost 5 bases to trimming and J lost 5 bases; unmatched junction nucleotides: 2. The CDR3 has 13 amino acids.

The V call is TRBV27, the J call TRBJ1-6; D not resolved. This CDR3 is 15 amino acids long. Trimming removed 3 bases from V and 5 bases from J, with 11 bases in between. Per the germline V gene, CDR1 is MNHEY and CDR2 is SMNVEV (reference sequence). The DNA for the CDR3 is TGTGCCAGCAGTTTTTCCCCTCTACATAATTCACCCCTCCACTTT. Translating it yields CASSFSPLHNSPLHF.